The 8 T cell receptor beta chains below all came from one sample that was sequenced in a study of blood T cell dynamics during melanoma immunotherapy. Sample time point: week 3, after first cycle of checkpoint inhibitor. Assay used: immunoSEQ multiplex PCR; TCRdb lists only in-frame clones, some missing. The repertoire holds under 9,500 clones, with 85% to 90% as singletons. The material was blood, obtained from a patient treated with checkpoint blockade. These TCRs come from a human donor with melanoma.

The chain is built from TRBV5-6 and TRBJ2-3, with D perhaps matching TRBD1 (5 bases). Looked up from germline, CDR1 is SGHDT and CDR2 is YYEEEE. This CDR3 has 15 residues. V was pared by 0 bases and J by 0 bases, with 8 bases between. This CDR3 reads CASSLGQTSTDTQYF. CDR3 in DNA: TGTGCCAGCAGCTTGGGACAGACTAGCACAGATACGCAGTATTTT.

The CDR3 protein is CAWSWGPQPQHF. In DNA, the CDR3 is TGTGCCTGGAGTTGGGGGCCCCAGCCCCAGCATTTT. The chain joins TRBV30 to TRBJ1-5, with D perhaps TRBD1 (6 bases). CDR3 length: 12 residues. CDR1 is GTSNPN and CDR2 is SVGIG in the germline V gene (reference sequence). The germline V and J ends were trimmed by 2 bases and 7 bases, with 9 bases remaining between them.

The rearrangement uses TRBV25-1 and TRBJ1-2, with D possibly TRBD1 on 6 matching bases. V dropped 3 bases and J dropped 1 base, with 15 bases sitting between them. The CDR3 runs to 16 residues. CDR1 and CDR2 from the germline V gene are MGHDK and SYGVNS. DNA for the CDR3: TGTGCCAGCAGTGAGGCAGGGGAGGAGTATAACTATGGCTACACCTTC. Protein product: CASSEAGEEYNYGYTF.

The V and J genes are TRBV29-1 and TRBJ1-1; D ambiguous. The CDR3 covers 14 residues. The V end lost 5 bases, the J end lost 5 bases, and 18 bases lay between the germline ends. Looked up from germline, CDR1 is SQVTM and CDR2 is ANQGSEA. CDR3 nucleotide sequence: TGCAGCGTTATGACGAGGGTGTGGGGAACTGAAGCTTTCTTT. Translation: CSVMTRVWGTEAFF.

The V call is TRBV10-3, the J call TRBJ2-7; D could derive from TRBD1 or TRBD2 (6 bases each). Germline values: CDR1 ENHRY, CDR2 SYGVKD. The CDR3 is 15 amino acids. V lost 10 bases and J lost 3, with 22 bases in between. This chain's CDR3 is CATMNSGAYDYEQYF. The CDR3 DNA follows: TGTGCCACCATGAATTCGGGGGCTTATGACTACGAGCAGTACTTC.

The chain employs TRBV11-2 and TRBJ1-1; maybe TRBD1 (6 bases). V dropped 5 bases and J dropped 4 bases, with 11 bases sitting between them. CDR1 is SGHAT and CDR2 is FQNNGV in the germline V gene. The CDR3 is 13 amino acids. The CDR3 DNA reads TGTGCCAGCAGCCGCACAGGGAGCACTGAAGCTTTCTTT. As protein: CASSRTGSTEAFF. Full variable domain (missing parts from reference TRBV11-2 and TRBJ1-1): EAGVAQSPRYKIIEKRQSVAFWCNPISGHATLYWYQQILGQGPKLLIQFQNNGVVDDSQLPKDRFSAERLKGVDSTLKIQPAKLEDSAVYLCASSRTGSTEAFFGQGTRLTVV.

This clone was seen once. The chain has TRBV29-1 and TRBJ1-2; no definite D call. The CDR3 has 12 amino acids. V shed 4 bases and J shed 3 bases, with 9 bases lying between them. CDR1 is SQVTM, CDR2 ANQGSEA, per germline. The DNA of the CDR3 is TGCAGCGTTGGGTTTTGGGACTATGGCTACACCTTC. Its translation is CSVGFWDYGYTF.

The chain recombines TRBV11-2 with TRBJ2-7; D is ambiguous. The CDR3 is 14 residues long. Trimming took 3 bases from V and 5 from J, leaving 14 bases between them. Germline values: CDR1 SGHAT, CDR2 FQNNGV. CDR3 DNA sequence: TGTGCCAGCAGCTTGGTCATAGGAGTAGACGAGCAGTACTTC. This codes for CASSLVIGVDEQYF.